This entry describes one T cell receptor (beta chain). Its antigen is not identified. This entry comes from a study of vaccination and CD4 T cells after COVID-19. Treatment noted: approximately 9-day PBMC culture with coronavirus spike peptide pools or control peptides (ViraFEST assay). Recorded positive PCR dates fall between March and December 2020, preceding US Alpha, Beta and Delta variants. This CDR3 has 15 residues. V was clipped by 4 bases and J by 5 bases; unmatched bases: 4. Looked up from germline, CDR1 is SGHTA and CDR2 is FQGNSA. Study outcomes and limitations: No early post-infection timepoints were studied, and convalescent patients studied were relatively few.

The assay that was used to sequence DNA from cultured CD4+ T cells was the Oncomine TCR Beta short-read assay. In TCRdb, the PCR reads were re-called with MiXCR into one record per CDR3 protein. The table shows about 10,000 distinct CDR3 sequences, with around three fifths occurring only once. Sequencing used CD4+ T cells from blood, cultured in vitro. V is TRBV7-2 and J is TRBJ1-6, with 8 bases fitting TRBD1. The receptor was isolated from a human donor who had recovered from COVID-19. The CDR3 bases are TGTGCCAGCAGCTCGGGACAGGCTAATAATTCACCCCTCCACTTT. It is translated as CASSSGQANNSPLHF.